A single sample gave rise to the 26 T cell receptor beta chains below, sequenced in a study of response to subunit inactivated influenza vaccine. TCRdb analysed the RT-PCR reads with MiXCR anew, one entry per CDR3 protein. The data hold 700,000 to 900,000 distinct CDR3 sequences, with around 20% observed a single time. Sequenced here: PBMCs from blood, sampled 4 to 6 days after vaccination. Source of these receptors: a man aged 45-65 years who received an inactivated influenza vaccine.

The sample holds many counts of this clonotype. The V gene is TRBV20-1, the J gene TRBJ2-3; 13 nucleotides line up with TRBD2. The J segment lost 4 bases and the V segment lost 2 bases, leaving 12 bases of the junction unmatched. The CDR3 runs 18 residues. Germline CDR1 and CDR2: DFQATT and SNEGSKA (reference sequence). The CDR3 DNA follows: TGCAGTGCTAGACGAACCCCCACTAGCGGGGGGGCCGCAGATACGCAGTATTTT. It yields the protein CSARRTPTSGGAADTQYF.

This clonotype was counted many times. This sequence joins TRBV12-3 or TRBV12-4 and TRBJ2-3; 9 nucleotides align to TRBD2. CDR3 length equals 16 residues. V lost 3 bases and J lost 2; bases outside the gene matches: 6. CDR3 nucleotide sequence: TGTGCCAGCAGTTTTGGGCTAGCGGGGCCCACAGATACGCAGTATTTT. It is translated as CASSFGLAGPTDTQYF.

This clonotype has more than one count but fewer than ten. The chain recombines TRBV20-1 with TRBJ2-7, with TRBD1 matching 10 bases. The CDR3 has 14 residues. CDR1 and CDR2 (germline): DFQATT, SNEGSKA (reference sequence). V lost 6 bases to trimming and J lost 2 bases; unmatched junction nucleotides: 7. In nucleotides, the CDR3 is TGCAGTGCCGCTCGGACAGGGGGTCCCTACGAGCAGTACTTC. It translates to CSAARTGGPYEQYF.

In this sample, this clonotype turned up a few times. Here the CDR3 DNA reads TGTGCCAGCAGTTTAAACCCCGGGGACACCATATATTTT. Amino acids: CASSLNPGDTIYF. The V gene is TRBV28, the J gene TRBJ1-3; no reliable D call. Trimming took 2 bases from V and 8 from J, leaving 10 bases between them. The germline gives CDR1 MDHEN, CDR2 SYDVKM. The length of the CDR3 is 13 residues.

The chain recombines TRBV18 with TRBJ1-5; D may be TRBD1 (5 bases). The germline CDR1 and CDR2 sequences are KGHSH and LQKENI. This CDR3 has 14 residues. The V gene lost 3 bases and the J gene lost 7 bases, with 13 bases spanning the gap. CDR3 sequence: CASSPQGGDQPQHF. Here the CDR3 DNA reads TGTGCCAGCTCACCTCAGGGAGGGGACCAGCCCCAGCATTTT.

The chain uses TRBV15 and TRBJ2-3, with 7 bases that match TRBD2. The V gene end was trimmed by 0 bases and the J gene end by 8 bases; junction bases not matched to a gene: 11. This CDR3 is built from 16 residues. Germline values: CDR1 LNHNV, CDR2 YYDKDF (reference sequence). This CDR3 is CATSRDRAGVAATQYF. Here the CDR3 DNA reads TGTGCCACCAGCAGAGATCGGGCGGGGGTAGCCGCTACGCAGTATTTT.

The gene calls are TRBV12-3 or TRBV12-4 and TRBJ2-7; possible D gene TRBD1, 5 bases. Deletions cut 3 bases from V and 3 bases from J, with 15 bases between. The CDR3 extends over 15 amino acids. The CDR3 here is CASSFLEAGNYEQYF. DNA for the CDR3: TGTGCCAGCAGTTTTTTGGAAGCAGGGAACTACGAGCAGTACTTC.

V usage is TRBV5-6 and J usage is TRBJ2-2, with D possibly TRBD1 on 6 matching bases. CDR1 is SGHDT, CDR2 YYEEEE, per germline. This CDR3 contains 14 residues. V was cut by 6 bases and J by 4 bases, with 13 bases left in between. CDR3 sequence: CASTLRTVTGELFF. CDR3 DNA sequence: TGTGCCAGCACCCTCCGGACAGTCACCGGGGAGCTGTTTTTT.

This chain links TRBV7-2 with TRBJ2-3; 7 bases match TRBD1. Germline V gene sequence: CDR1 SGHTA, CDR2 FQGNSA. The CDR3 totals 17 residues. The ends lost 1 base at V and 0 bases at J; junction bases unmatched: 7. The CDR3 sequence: CASSLVGGLLSTDTQYF. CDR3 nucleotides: TGTGCCAGCAGCTTAGTAGGGGGCCTACTGAGCACAGATACGCAGTATTTT. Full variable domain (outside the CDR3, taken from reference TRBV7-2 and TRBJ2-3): GAGVSQSPSNKVTEKGKDVELRCDPISGHTALYWYRQSLGQGLEFLIYFQGNSAPDKSGLPSDRFSAERTGGSVSTLTIQRTQQEDSAVYLCASSLVGGLLSTDTQYFGPGTRLTVL.

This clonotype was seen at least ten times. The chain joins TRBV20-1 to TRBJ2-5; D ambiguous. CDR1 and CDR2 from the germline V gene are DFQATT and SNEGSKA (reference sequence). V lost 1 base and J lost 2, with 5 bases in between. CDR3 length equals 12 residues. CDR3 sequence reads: CSARGWQETQYF. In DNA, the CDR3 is TGCAGTGCTAGAGGGTGGCAAGAGACCCAGTACTTC.

This chain's CDR3 is CSARDSRSSGSSYEQYF. The CDR3, as DNA: TGCAGTGCTAGAGATTCCCGCTCTAGCGGTAGCTCCTACGAGCAGTACTTC. This chain links TRBV20-1 with TRBJ2-7; 7 bases map to TRBD2. V dropped 0 bases and J dropped 0; count of bases not matched to a gene: 11. CDR3 length: 17 amino acids. Germline-derived CDR1 and CDR2 are DFQATT and SNEGSKA (reference sequence).

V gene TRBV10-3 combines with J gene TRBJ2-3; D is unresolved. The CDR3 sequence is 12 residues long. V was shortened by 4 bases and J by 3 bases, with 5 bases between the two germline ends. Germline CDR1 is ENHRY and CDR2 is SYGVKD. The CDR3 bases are TGTGCCATCAGTGGGGCAACAGATACGCAGTATTTT. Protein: CAISGATDTQYF.

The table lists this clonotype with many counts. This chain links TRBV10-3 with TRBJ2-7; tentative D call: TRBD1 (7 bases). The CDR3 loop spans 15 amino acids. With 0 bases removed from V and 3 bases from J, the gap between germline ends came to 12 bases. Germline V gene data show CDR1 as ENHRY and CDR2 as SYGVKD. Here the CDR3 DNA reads TGTGCCATCAGTGAGTCGATCCAGGGGGGCTACGAGCAGTACTTC. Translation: CAISESIQGGYEQYF.

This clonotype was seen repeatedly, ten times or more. In nucleotides, the CDR3 is TGCAGTGCTCACCCCCAGGGGCTCCGAGAGACCCAGTACTTC. Residues: CSAHPQGLRETQYF. The V call is TRBV20-1, the J call TRBJ2-5; perhaps TRBD1 as D (6 bases). This CDR3 has 14 residues. V was clipped by 5 bases and J by 4 bases, with 17 bases between them. The germline gives CDR1 DFQATT, CDR2 SNEGSKA (reference sequence).

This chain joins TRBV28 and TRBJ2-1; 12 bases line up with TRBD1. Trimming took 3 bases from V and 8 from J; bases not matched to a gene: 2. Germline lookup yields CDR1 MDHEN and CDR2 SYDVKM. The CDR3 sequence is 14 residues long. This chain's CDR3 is CASSLGTGGDEQFF. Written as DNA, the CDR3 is TGTGCCAGCAGTTTGGGGACAGGGGGCGATGAGCAGTTCTTC.

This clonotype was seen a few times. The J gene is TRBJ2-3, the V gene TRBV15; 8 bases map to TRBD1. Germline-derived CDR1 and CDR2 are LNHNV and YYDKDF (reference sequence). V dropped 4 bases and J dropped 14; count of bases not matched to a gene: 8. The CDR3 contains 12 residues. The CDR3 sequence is CATSNDRGGRYF. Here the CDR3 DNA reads TGTGCCACCAGCAACGACAGGGGCGGACGGTATTTT.

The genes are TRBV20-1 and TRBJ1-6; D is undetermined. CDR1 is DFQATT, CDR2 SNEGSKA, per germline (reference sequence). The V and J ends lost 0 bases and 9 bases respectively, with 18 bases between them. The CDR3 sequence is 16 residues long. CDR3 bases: TGCAGTGCTAGAGATGATCGTACGGTTGCGGGTTCACCCCTCCACTTT. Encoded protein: CSARDDRTVAGSPLHF.

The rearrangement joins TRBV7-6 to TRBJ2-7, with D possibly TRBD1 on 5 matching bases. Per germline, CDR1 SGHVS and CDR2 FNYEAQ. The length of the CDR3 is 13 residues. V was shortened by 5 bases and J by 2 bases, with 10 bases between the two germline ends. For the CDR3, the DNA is TGTGCCAGCAGCCGACAGTCAACCTACGAGCAGTACTTC. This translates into CASSRQSTYEQYF.

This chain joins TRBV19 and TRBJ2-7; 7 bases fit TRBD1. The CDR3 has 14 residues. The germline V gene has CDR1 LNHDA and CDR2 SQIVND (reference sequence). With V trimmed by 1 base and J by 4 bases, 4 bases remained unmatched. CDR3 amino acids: CASSIGGTEYEQYF. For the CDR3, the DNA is TGTGCCAGTAGTATAGGTGGGACAGAATACGAGCAGTACTTC.

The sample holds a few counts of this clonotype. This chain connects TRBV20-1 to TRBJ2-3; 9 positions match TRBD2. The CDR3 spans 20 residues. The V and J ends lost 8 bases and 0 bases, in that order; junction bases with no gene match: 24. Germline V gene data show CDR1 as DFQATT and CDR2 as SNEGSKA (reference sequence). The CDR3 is CSTEKPTGTSGPSSTDTQYF. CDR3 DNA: TGCAGTACCGAAAAACCGACAGGAACTAGCGGGCCCTCTAGCACAGATACGCAGTATTTT.

CDR3 sequence reads: CASSFTSFGAFF. CDR3 nucleotide sequence: TGTGCCAGCAGTTTCACTTCATTCGGAGCTTTCTTT. The V and J genes are TRBV12-3 or TRBV12-4 and TRBJ1-1, with D hard to call. The V and J ends lost 3 bases and 10 bases respectively, with 12 bases between them. The CDR3 spans 12 residues.

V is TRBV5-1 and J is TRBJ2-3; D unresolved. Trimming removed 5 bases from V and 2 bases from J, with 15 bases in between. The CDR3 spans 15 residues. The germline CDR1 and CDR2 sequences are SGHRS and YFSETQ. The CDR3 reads CASSTGRQNTDTQYF. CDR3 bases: TGCGCCAGCAGTACCGGCCGGCAGAACACAGATACGCAGTATTTT.

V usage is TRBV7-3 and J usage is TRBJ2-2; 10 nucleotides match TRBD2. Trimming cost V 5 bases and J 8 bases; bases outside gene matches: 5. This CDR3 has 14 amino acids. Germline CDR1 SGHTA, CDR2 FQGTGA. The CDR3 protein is CASSIAGGIGELFF. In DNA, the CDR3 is TGTGCCAGCAGCATAGCGGGAGGTATTGGGGAGCTGTTTTTT.

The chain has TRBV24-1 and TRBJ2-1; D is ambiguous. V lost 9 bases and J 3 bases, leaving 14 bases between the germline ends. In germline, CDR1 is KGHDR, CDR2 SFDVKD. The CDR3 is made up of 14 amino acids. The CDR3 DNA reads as TGTGCCACCCGTGGAGCGTTTAGCTACAATGAGCAGTTCTTC. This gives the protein CATRGAFSYNEQFF.

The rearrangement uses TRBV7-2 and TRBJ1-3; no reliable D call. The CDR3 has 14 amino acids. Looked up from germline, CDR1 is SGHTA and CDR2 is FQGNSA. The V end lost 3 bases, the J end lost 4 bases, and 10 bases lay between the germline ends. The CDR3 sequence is CASSFRVLGNTIYF. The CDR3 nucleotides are TGTGCCAGCAGCTTCCGGGTGCTGGGAAACACCATATATTTT.

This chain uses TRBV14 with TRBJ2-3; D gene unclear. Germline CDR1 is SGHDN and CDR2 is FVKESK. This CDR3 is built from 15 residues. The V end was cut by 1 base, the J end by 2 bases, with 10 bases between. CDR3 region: CASSQVGTVTDTQYF. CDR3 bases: TGTGCCAGCAGCCAAGTAGGAACCGTCACAGATACGCAGTATTTT.